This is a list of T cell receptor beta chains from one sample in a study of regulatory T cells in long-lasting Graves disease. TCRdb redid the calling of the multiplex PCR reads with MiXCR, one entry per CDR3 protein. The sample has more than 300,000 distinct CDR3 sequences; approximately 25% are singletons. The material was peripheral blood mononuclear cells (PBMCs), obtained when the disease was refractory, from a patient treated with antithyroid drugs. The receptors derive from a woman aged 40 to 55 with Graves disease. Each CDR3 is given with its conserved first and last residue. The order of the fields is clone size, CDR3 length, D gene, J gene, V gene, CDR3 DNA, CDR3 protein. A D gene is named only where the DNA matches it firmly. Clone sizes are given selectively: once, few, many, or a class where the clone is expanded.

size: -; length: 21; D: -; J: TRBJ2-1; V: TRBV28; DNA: TGTGCCAGCAGTTTACCGGGACGGTTTGGGGAGCTAACAGGCCGTGACAATGAGCAGTTCTTC; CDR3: CASSLPGRFGELTGRDNEQFF
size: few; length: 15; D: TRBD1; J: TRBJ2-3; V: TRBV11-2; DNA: TGTGCCAGCAGCCTCGGGACAGTTATCACAGATACGCAGTATTTT; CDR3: CASSLGTVITDTQYF
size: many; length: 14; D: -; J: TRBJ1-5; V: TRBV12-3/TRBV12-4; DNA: TGTGCCAGCAGTTTCACGGACTGGGTTCGGCCCCAGCATTTT; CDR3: CASSFTDWVRPQHF
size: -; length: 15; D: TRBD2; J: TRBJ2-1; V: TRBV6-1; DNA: TGTGCCAGCAGTGAGGGGACTAGATCATACAATGAGCAGTTCTTC; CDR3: CASSEGTRSYNEQFF
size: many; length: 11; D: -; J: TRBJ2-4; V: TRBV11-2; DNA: TGTGCCAGCAGCTCTGGGACGCCTCAGTACTTC; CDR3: CASSSGTPQYF
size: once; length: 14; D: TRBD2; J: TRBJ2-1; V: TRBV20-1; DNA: TGCAGTGCTAGGGCGACTAGCGGGAGAAATGAGCAGTTCTTC; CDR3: CSARATSGRNEQFF
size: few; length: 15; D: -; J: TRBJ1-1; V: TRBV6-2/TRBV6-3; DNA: TGTGCCAGCATCCAGACAGTCAACATGAACACTGAAGCTTTCTTT; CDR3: CASIQTVNMNTEAFF
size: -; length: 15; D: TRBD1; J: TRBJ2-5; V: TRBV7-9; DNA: TGTGCCAGCAGCTCCCGGGACAGTGTCCAAGAGACCCAGTACTTC; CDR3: CASSSRDSVQETQYF
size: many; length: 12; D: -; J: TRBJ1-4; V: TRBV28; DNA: TGTGCCAGCAGTTTAGGGGAGCGTGAACTGTTTTTT; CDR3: CASSLGERELFF
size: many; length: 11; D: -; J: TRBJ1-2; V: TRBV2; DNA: TGTGCCGACAAGGGCGTAGGTGGCTACACCTTC; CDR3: CADKGVGGYTF
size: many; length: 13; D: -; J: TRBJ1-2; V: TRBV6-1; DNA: TGTGCCAGCAGTATTCTCCTGTGGGATGGCTACACCTTC; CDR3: CASSILLWDGYTF
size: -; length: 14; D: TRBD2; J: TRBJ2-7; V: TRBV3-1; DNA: TGTGCCAGCAGCCAAGACCCGGGAGGTTACGAGCAGTACTTC; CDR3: CASSQDPGGYEQYF
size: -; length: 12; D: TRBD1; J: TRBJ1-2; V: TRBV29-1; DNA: TGCAGCGTCAGTGGACAGGAGTATGGCTACACCTTC; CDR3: CSVSGQEYGYTF
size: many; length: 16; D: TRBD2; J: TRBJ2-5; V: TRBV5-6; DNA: TGTGCCAGCAGCCCGGGACTAGCGAGTTTAGAGGAGACCCAGTACTTC; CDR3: CASSPGLASLEETQYF
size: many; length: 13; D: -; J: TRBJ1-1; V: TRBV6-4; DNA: TGTGCCAGCAGTGGGGACGAAACCGGTGAAGCTTTCTTT; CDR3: CASSGDETGEAFF
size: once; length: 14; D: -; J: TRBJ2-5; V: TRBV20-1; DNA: TGCAGTGCTAGAGATCAGGGACACCGGGAGACCCAGTACTTC; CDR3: CSARDQGHRETQYF
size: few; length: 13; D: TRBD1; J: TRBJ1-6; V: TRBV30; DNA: TGTGCCTGGAGGGACAGGGTGGGATCACCCCTCCACTTT; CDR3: CAWRDRVGSPLHF
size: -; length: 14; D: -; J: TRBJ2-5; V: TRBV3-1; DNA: TGTGCCAGCAGCCAAGATACGGGAGTGTTTCCCCAGTACTTC; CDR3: CASSQDTGVFPQYF
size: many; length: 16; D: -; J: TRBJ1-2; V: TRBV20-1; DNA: TGCAGTGCTCCTTCATACCTCCCCGAGTGGGGCTATGGCTACACCTTC; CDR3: CSAPSYLPEWGYGYTF
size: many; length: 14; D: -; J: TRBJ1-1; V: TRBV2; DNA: TGTGCCAGCAAGGGGCGGCAGGGGCACACTGAAGCTTTCTTT; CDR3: CASKGRQGHTEAFF
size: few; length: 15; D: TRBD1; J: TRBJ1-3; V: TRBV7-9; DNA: TGTGCCAGCAGCTTTCAGGGGGCGTCTGGAAACACCATATATTTT; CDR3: CASSFQGASGNTIYF
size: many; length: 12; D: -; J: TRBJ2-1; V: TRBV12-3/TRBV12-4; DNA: TGTGCCAGCAGCCGGTTCGAGGGGGAGCAGTTCTTC; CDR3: CASSRFEGEQFF
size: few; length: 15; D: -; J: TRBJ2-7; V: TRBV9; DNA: TGTGCCAGCAGCCCAAGTGGGGGCCCCGTCTACGAGCAGTACTTC; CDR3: CASSPSGGPVYEQYF
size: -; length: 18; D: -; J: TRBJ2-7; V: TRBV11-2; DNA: TGTGCCAGCAGCCCCGTTTTTGATGTAGGAGGTACCAGCTACGAGCAGTACTTC; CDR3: CASSPVFDVGGTSYEQYF
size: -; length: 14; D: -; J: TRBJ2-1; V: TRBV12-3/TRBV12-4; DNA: TGTGCCAGCAGCACACTCGCGGGCTACAATGAGCAGTTCTTC; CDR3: CASSTLAGYNEQFF
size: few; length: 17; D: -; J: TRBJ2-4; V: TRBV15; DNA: TGTGCCACCAGCAGACGGATCGGGGCGCTAGCCAAAAACATTCAGTACTTC; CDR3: CATSRRIGALAKNIQYF
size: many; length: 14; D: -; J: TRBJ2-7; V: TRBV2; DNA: TGTGCCAGCAGTGTGGCGGGCGGGTCTACGGAGCAGTACTTC; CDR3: CASSVAGGSTEQYF
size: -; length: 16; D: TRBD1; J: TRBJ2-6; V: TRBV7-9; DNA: TGTGCCAGCAGCATGATAAGGGGGCCTGGGGCCAACGTCCTGACTTTC; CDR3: CASSMIRGPGANVLTF
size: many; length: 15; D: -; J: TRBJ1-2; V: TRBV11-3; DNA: TGTGCCAGCAGCTCCCTCGACAGGTTGCATTTCGGCTACACCTTC; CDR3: CASSSLDRLHFGYTF
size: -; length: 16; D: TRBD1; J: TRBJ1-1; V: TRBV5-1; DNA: TGCGCCAGCAGCCCGGGGACAGTCCCCCGGAACACTGAAGCTTTCTTT; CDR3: CASSPGTVPRNTEAFF
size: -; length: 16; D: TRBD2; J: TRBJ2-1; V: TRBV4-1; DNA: TGCGCCAGCAGCCCCCTGGTGACTAGCAGGAACAATGAGCAGTTCTTC; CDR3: CASSPLVTSRNNEQFF
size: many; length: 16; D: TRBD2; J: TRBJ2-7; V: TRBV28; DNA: TGTGCCAGCAGCTACGCCGGGACTAGCGCCTCCTACGAGCAGTACTTC; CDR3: CASSYAGTSASYEQYF
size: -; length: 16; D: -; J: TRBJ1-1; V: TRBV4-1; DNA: TGCGCCAGCAGCCCAGGGACCTTATATTGTCGGACTGAAGCTTTCTTT; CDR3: CASSPGTLYCRTEAFF
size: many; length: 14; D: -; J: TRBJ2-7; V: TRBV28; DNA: TGTGCCAGCAGTTTAGGGGGAGGACTGAGCGAGCAGTACTTC; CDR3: CASSLGGGLSEQYF
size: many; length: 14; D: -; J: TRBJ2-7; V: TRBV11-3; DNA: TGTGCCAGCAGCTTAGGGACAGATACCTACGAGCAGTACTTC; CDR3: CASSLGTDTYEQYF
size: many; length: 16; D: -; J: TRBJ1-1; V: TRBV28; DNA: TGTGCCAGCCGGAGCGGGCCGCAACTCATGAACACTGAAGCTTTCTTT; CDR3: CASRSGPQLMNTEAFF
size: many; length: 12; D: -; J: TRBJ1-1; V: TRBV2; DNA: TGTGCCAGCACCCAAGGGAAAGCTGAAGCTTTCTTT; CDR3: CASTQGKAEAFF
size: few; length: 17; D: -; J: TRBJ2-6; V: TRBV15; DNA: TGTGCCACCAGCAGAATAACCACCCTACCTGGGGCCAACGTCCTGACTTTC; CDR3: CATSRITTLPGANVLTF
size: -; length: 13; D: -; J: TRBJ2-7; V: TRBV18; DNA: TGTGCCAGCTCACCAGGGAGAACCTACGAGCAGTACTTC; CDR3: CASSPGRTYEQYF
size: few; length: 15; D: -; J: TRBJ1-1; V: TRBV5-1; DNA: TGCGCCAGCAGCACCTACAGGGTGTGGGGCACTGAAGCTTTCTTT; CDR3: CASSTYRVWGTEAFF
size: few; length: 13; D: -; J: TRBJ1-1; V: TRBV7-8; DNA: TGTGCCAGCAGCTTACACGGCGGGAGCGAAGCTTTCTTT; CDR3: CASSLHGGSEAFF
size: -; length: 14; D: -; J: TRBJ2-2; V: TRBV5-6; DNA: TGTGCCAGCAGCACGATGAGGCATACCGGGGAGCTGTTTTTT; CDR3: CASSTMRHTGELFF
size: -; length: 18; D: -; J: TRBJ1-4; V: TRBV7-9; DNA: TGTGCCAGCAGCTACCGTCGAGGGGCCCGGAGGACTAATGAAAAACTGTTTTTT; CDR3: CASSYRRGARRTNEKLFF
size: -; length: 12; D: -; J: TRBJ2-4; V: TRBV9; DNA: TGTGCCAGCAGCGGGACCGGTAGGTTTCAGTACTTC; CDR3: CASSGTGRFQYF
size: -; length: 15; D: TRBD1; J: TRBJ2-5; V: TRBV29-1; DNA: TGCAGCGTTGCATGGGACAGGGTGGGTCAAGAGACCCAGTACTTC; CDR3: CSVAWDRVGQETQYF
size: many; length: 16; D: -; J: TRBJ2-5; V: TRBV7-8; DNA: TGTGCCAGCAGCCCCGGTCGGATCGCCGTACAAGAGACCCAGTACTTC; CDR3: CASSPGRIAVQETQYF
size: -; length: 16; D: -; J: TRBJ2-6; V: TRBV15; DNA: TGTGCCACCAGCAGAGATAAGGGCTCTGGGGCCAACGTCCTGACTTTC; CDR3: CATSRDKGSGANVLTF
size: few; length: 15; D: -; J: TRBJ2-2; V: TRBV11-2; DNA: TGTGCCAGCAGCCACCCTATTTACGGGGTCGGGGAGCTGTTTTTT; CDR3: CASSHPIYGVGELFF
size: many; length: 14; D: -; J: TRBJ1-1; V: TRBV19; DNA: TGTGCCGCCTCAGATCCCCCGGGGAACACTGAAGCTTTCTTT; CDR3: CAASDPPGNTEAFF
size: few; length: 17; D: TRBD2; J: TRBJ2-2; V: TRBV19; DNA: TGTGCCAGTAGCACTCTCCTAGCGGAGGGGTACACCGGGGAGCTGTTTTTT; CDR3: CASSTLLAEGYTGELFF
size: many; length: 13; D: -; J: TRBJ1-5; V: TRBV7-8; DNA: TGTGCCAGCAGCTGGACTTCGGATCAGCCCCAGCATTTT; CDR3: CASSWTSDQPQHF
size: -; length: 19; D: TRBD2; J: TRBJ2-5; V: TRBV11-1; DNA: TGTGCCAGCAGCTTTCCTCAAAGGATTAGCGGGGGTTATGAAGAGACCCAGTACTTC; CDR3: CASSFPQRISGGYEETQYF
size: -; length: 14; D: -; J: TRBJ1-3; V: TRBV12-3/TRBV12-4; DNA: TGTGCCAGTCTAACAGATACCTCTGGAAACACCATATATTTT; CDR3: CASLTDTSGNTIYF
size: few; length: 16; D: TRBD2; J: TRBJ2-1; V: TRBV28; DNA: TGTGCCAGCAGTCCAGGACTAGCGGGAGCCCTCAATGAGCAGTTCTTC; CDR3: CASSPGLAGALNEQFF
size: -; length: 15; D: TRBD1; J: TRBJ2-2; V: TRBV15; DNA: TGTGCCACCAGCACAGACAGGGGGAACACCGGGGAGCTGTTTTTT; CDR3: CATSTDRGNTGELFF
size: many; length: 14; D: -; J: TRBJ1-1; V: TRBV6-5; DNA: TGTGCCAGCAGTTACTCTCCGACGAGGACTGAAGCTTTCTTT; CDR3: CASSYSPTRTEAFF
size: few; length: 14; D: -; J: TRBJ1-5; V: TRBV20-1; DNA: TGCAGTGCTGGAGGACAGTGGAGCAATCAGCCCCAGCATTTT; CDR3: CSAGGQWSNQPQHF
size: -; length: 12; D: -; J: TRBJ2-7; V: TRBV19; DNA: TGTGCCAGGGGGGAGGCCTCCTACGAGCAGTACTTC; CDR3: CARGEASYEQYF
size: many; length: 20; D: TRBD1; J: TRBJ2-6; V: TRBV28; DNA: TGTGCCAGCAGTCCATACCCCGGGGACAGGGAGGGCTCTGGGGCCAACGTCCTGACTTTC; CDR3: CASSPYPGDREGSGANVLTF
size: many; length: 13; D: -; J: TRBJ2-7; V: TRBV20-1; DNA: TGCAGTGCGGGGGGACTGGCCTTTGACGAGCAGTACTTC; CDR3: CSAGGLAFDEQYF